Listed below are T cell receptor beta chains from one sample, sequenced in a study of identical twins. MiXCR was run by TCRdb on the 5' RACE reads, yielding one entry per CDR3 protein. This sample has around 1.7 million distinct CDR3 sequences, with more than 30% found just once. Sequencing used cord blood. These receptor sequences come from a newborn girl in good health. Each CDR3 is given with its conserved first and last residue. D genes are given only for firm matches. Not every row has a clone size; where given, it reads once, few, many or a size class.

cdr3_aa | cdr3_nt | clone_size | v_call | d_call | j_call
CASSQGLFWDSSYEQYF | TGTGCCAGCAGCCAGGGGTTGTTTTGGGACAGCTCCTACGAGCAGTACTTC | - | TRBV14 | TRBD1 | TRBJ2-7
CASTTDREPFNYGYTF | TGTGCCAGCACCACGGACAGGGAGCCCTTCAACTATGGCTACACCTTC | few | TRBV25-1 | TRBD1 | TRBJ1-2
CSVRTGGETQYF | TGCAGCGTGCGGACAGGTGGAGAGACCCAGTACTTC | many | TRBV29-1 | TRBD1 | TRBJ2-5
CATSRDVRVEQYF | TGTGCCACCAGCAGAGATGTGAGGGTTGAGCAGTACTTC | - | TRBV15 | - | TRBJ2-7
CASSQDIGQVLYGYTF | TGTGCCAGCAGCCAAGATATAGGACAGGTCCTGTATGGCTACACCTTC | many | TRBV4-2 | TRBD1 | TRBJ1-2
CASSPIAGGPYNEQFF | TGTGCCAGCAGTCCAATAGCGGGAGGGCCGTACAATGAGCAGTTCTTC | - | TRBV27 | TRBD2 | TRBJ2-1
CSAEPDRISGADQPQHF | TGCAGTGCTGAGCCGGACAGAATTAGTGGTGCGGATCAGCCCCAGCATTTT | few | TRBV20-1 | - | TRBJ1-5
CASSWGGHNEQFF | TGTGCCAGCAGTTGGGGGGGCCACAATGAGCAGTTCTTC | few | TRBV27 | - | TRBJ2-1
CAAGVTDTQYF | TGTGCAGCGGGAGTCACAGATACGCAGTATTTT | few | TRBV7-9 | TRBD2 | TRBJ2-3
CASSQDGTSGGFTDTQYF | TGTGCCAGCAGCCAAGACGGGACTAGCGGGGGGTTCACAGATACGCAGTATTTT | - | TRBV4-2 | TRBD2 | TRBJ2-3
CASSLTGTGRTDTQYF | TGTGCCAGCAGTTTGACCGGGACAGGGAGGACAGATACGCAGTATTTT | few | TRBV27 | TRBD1 | TRBJ2-3
CASSLAPHRIIQETQFF | TGTGCCAGCAGCTTAGCTCCCCATCGCATCATACAAGAGACCCAGTTCTTC | - | TRBV11-1 | - | TRBJ2-1
CASSFWGSAVLNEQYF | TGTGCCAGCAGTTTCTGGGGCAGCGCCGTATTGAACGAGCAGTACTTC | few | TRBV27 | - | TRBJ2-7
CASSIGQTNYGYTF | TGTGCCAGCAGTATTGGACAGACTAACTATGGCTACACCTTC | few | TRBV28 | - | TRBJ1-2
CASSLDGRTGDTEAFF | TGTGCCAGCAGCTTAGATGGCCGGACAGGTGACACTGAAGCTTTCTTT | few | TRBV7-2 | TRBD1 | TRBJ1-1
CSARDGRGQEAFF | TGCAGTGCTAGAGATGGTCGGGGACAGGAAGCTTTCTTT | few | TRBV20-1 | TRBD1 | TRBJ1-1
CSARGPSGGSTDTQYF | TGCAGTGCTAGAGGTCCCAGCGGGGGAAGCACAGATACGCAGTATTTT | - | TRBV20-1 | TRBD2 | TRBJ2-3
CASSPQSSGRATDTQYF | TGTGCCAGCAGTCCTCAGTCTAGCGGGAGGGCCACAGATACGCAGTATTTT | - | TRBV12-3/TRBV12-4 | TRBD2 | TRBJ2-3
CASSLDIAHYGYTF | TGCGCCAGCAGCTTGGATATAGCCCACTATGGCTACACCTTC | - | TRBV5-1 | - | TRBJ1-2
CASSHRIGGTASNEKLFF | TGTGCCAGCAGCCACCGAATCGGGGGGACAGCCTCCAATGAAAAACTGTTTTTT | - | TRBV4-2 | TRBD1 | TRBJ1-4
CASSWGLAVPYNEQFF | TGTGCCAGCAGTTGGGGACTAGCGGTTCCCTACAATGAGCAGTTCTTC | many | TRBV27 | TRBD2 | TRBJ2-1
CASSPFPGPRNTEAFF | TGTGCCAGCAGTCCTTTTCCGGGACCGCGGAACACTGAAGCTTTCTTT | - | TRBV28 | - | TRBJ1-1
CASSAQLAGGPYEQYF | TGTGCCAGCAGTGCTCAACTAGCGGGAGGGCCGTACGAGCAGTACTTC | - | TRBV6-1 | TRBD2 | TRBJ2-7
CASSLDQGARNEQFF | TGTGCCAGCAGCTTGGACCAGGGGGCGCGAAATGAGCAGTTCTTC | - | TRBV5-5 | TRBD1 | TRBJ2-1
CASNDRGGDSPLHF | TGTGCCAGCAACGACAGGGGTGGGGATTCACCCCTCCACTTT | - | TRBV6-6 | TRBD1 | TRBJ1-6
CSARDSGPGYTF | TGCAGTGCTAGAGATTCCGGGCCCGGCTACACCTTC | few | TRBV20-1 | - | TRBJ1-2
CASSFSGQAPYEQYF | TGTGCCAGCAGCTTCTCGGGACAGGCCCCCTACGAGCAGTACTTC | - | TRBV7-2 | TRBD1 | TRBJ2-7
CASSVGTTTTYEQYF | TGTGCCAGCAGCGTGGGGACAACGACTACCTACGAGCAGTACTTC | few | TRBV9 | - | TRBJ2-7
CASSLTYGGPTNEKLFF | TGTGCCAGCAGCTTAACGTACGGGGGCCCAACTAATGAAAAACTGTTTTTT | few | TRBV7-9 | - | TRBJ1-4
CAISELGASTDTQYF | TGTGCCATCAGTGAGTTGGGGGCCAGCACAGATACGCAGTATTTT | few | TRBV10-3 | - | TRBJ2-3
CAISSGSYSYEQYF | TGTGCCATCAGTAGCGGGAGTTACTCCTACGAGCAGTACTTC | - | TRBV10-3 | TRBD2 | TRBJ2-7
CSAGRREEAFF | TGCAGTGCGGGGAGACGGGAGGAAGCTTTCTTT | few | TRBV20-1 | - | TRBJ1-1
CAIRGAGNNEQFF | TGTGCCATCCGTGGGGCGGGGAACAATGAGCAGTTCTTC | few | TRBV10-3 | - | TRBJ2-1
CASSPRTSGVTYEQYF | TGCGCCAGCAGCCCCCGGACTAGCGGGGTGACCTACGAGCAGTACTTC | few | TRBV4-1 | TRBD2 | TRBJ2-7
CASSKSTGVTDTQYF | TGTGCCAGCAGCAAGTCGACAGGGGTCACAGATACGCAGTATTTT | - | TRBV21-1 | - | TRBJ2-3
CASSLRRGLRGGQNEQFF | TGTGCCAGCAGCTTAAGGAGGGGCCTTCGCGGGGGGCAAAATGAGCAGTTCTTC | few | TRBV11-1 | TRBD2 | TRBJ2-1
CASSIDRAGGYTF | TGTGCCAGCAGCATCGACAGGGCTGGGGGCTACACCTTC | few | TRBV5-8 | TRBD1 | TRBJ1-2
CASSVGGPKNIQYF | TGTGCCAGCAGCGTAGGGGGGCCAAAAAACATTCAGTACTTC | many | TRBV9 | - | TRBJ2-4
CASSLERESTDTQYF | TGTGCCAGCAGCCTGGAGCGGGAGAGCACAGATACGCAGTATTTT | - | TRBV28 | TRBD2 | TRBJ2-3
CASSAGGPADTQYF | TGTGCCAGCAGCGCGGGGGGCCCTGCAGATACGCAGTATTTT | few | TRBV12-3/TRBV12-4 | TRBD2 | TRBJ2-3
CASSYMRSTGELFF | TGTGCCAGCAGTTACATGCGGAGCACCGGGGAGCTGTTTTTT | - | TRBV6-2/TRBV6-3 | - | TRBJ2-2
CASSPDEEGPYNEQFF | TGCGCCAGCAGCCCGGACGAGGAGGGACCCTACAATGAGCAGTTCTTC | few | TRBV5-1 | - | TRBJ2-1
CASSVEGQANYGYTF | TGTGCCAGCAGCGTAGAGGGACAGGCTAACTATGGCTACACCTTC | - | TRBV9 | TRBD1 | TRBJ1-2
CATGQGETQFF | TGTGCCACCGGTCAGGGGGAGACCCAGTTCTTC | - | TRBV24-1 | TRBD1 | TRBJ2-1
CSATWTGTYGYTF | TGCAGTGCTACTTGGACAGGGACCTATGGCTACACCTTC | few | TRBV20-1 | TRBD1 | TRBJ1-2
CASSLAGGFIGELFF | TGTGCCAGCAGCTTAGCGGGAGGATTTATCGGGGAGCTGTTTTTT | - | TRBV7-2 | - | TRBJ2-2
CASSARPPLRYSNQPQHF | TGTGCCAGCAGCGCTCGTCCCCCCTTGCGTTATAGCAATCAGCCCCAGCATTTT | - | TRBV27 | - | TRBJ1-5
CASAPYLTDTQYF | TGTGCCAGCGCTCCCTACTTAACAGATACGCAGTATTTT | - | TRBV7-2 | - | TRBJ2-3
CASSLWRELHHEQFF | TGCGCCAGCAGCCTTTGGCGGGAGCTCCACCATGAGCAGTTCTTC | - | TRBV5-1 | TRBD2 | TRBJ2-1
CASSLGDSAEAFF | TGCGCCAGCAGCTTGGGGGACAGCGCTGAAGCTTTCTTT | few | TRBV5-1 | TRBD1 | TRBJ1-1
CASGLVGSGSNEQFF | TGTGCTAGTGGTTTGGTAGGTTCGGGGTCCAATGAGCAGTTCTTC | - | TRBV12-5 | - | TRBJ2-1
CASSQAQRLAGFYEQYF | TGTGCCAGCAGCCAAGCGCAAAGACTAGCGGGGTTCTACGAGCAGTACTTC | few | TRBV4-2 | TRBD2 | TRBJ2-7
CASSFGASEPRETQYF | TGCGCCAGCAGCTTCGGGGCTTCGGAACCTCGGGAGACCCAGTACTTC | few | TRBV5-1 | - | TRBJ2-5
CASSQSSGQGTLSGANVLTF | TGCGCCAGCAGCCAATCTTCCGGACAGGGGACACTGTCTGGGGCCAACGTCCTGACTTTC | few | TRBV4-1 | TRBD1 | TRBJ2-6
CASSLRPSGGNEQYF | TGCGCCAGCAGCCTACGACCTAGCGGGGGGAATGAGCAGTACTTC | - | TRBV5-1 | TRBD2 | TRBJ2-5